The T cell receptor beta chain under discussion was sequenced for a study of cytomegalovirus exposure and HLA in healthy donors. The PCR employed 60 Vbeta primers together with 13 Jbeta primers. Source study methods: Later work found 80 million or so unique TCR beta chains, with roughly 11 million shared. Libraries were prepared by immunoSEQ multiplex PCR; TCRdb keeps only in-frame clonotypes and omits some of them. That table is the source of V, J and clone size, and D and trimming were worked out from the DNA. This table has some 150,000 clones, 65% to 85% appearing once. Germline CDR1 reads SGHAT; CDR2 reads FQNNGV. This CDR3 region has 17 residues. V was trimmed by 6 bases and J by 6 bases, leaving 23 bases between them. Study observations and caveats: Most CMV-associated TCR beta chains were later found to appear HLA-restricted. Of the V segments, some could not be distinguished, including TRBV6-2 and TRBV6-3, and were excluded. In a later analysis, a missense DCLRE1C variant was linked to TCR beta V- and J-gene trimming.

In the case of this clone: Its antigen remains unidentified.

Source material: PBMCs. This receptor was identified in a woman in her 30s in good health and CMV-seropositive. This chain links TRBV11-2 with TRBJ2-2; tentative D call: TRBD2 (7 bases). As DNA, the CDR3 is TGTGCCAGCAGTTGGCGGCGGGGGCCCCGAACCTCCGGGGAGCTGTTTTTT. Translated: CASSWRRGPRTSGELFF.